This T cell receptor beta chain was identified during a study of PD-L1 blockade in urothelial cancer. Study background: Atezolizumab was started by patients in 2014 at 1,200 mg intravenously every 3 weeks. Researchers looked at the blood 3 weeks (second dose) and 6 weeks after treatment began. Median T cell yield from blood was 141,255. Study results and caveats: Blood clones associated with the tumor expanded more at 3 weeks in durable-benefit patients.

The V and J ends lost 1 base and 0 bases, in that order; junction bases with no gene match: 18. CDR1 is SGHRS and CDR2 is YFSETQ in the germline V gene. The CDR3 contains 21 residues. The table lists this clone with a count of one. Its specificity is unknown. TCRdb's table, derived via immunoSEQ multiplex PCR, lists solely in-frame clones and lacks some. The repertoire holds 53,000 or so clones, with around 86% as singletons. Sequencing used PBMCs, obtained around atezolizumab (anti-PD-L1) treatment. The chain uses TRBV5-1 and TRBJ2-3; 9 bases map to TRBD2. The receptor was derived from a man in his sixties with urothelial cancer. The CDR3 DNA is TGCGCCAGCAGCTTGTCCCAGCGGGGGGCCTTTTTAACCCCTAGCACAGATACGCAGTATTTT. Amino acids: CASSLSQRGAFLTPSTDTQYF.